These T cell receptor beta chains were read from a single sample in a study of tumor and adjacent non-tumor tissue in lung cancer. MiXCR, applied by TCRdb to the multiplex PCR reads, yields one record per CDR3 protein. Among roughly 76,000 distinct CDR3 sequences listed, around 70% were seen once. The sequencing sample was made of lung tumor tissue. The receptors here all came from a woman in her 70s with non-small cell lung cancer. Each CDR3 is given with its conserved first and last residue. Each record gives: V gene, D gene, clone size, J gene, CDR3 protein, CDR3 DNA. A D gene is named only where the DNA matches it firmly. Expanded clones are given a class, and other clones once, few, many or no size at all.

TRBV6-1	TRBD2	.	TRBJ2-7	CARSLAGGNYEQYF	TGTGCCAGGAGTCTAGCGGGAGGAAACTACGAGCAGTACTTC
TRBV6-6	.	.	TRBJ1-2	CAGNRTAVGYTF	TGTGCCGGCAACAGAACGGCGGTCGGCTACACCTTC
TRBV29-1	.	.	TRBJ2-3	CSVAQEVLDAQYF	TGCAGCGTGGCGCAGGAGGTTTTAGATGCGCAGTATTTT
TRBV12-3/TRBV12-4	TRBD2	.	TRBJ2-2	CASREGAGGGSTWELLF	TGTGCCAGCCGTGAAGGGGCGGGTGGCGGGAGCACCTGGGAGCTGCTTTTT
TRBV11-1	TRBD1	.	TRBJ2-1	CASSLDGQGHNEQFF	TGTGCCAGCAGCTTGGACGGACAGGGCCACAATGAGCAGTTCTTC
TRBV12-3/TRBV12-4	.	.	TRBJ1-1	CASSLAGKIGAEAFF	TGTGCTAGCAGTTTGGCTGGGAAAATAGGCGCTGAAGCCTTCTTT
TRBV28	.	once	TRBJ2-2	CASTQGRNTVKLFF	TGTGCCAGCACGCAGGGAAGGAACACCGTGAAGCTGTTTTTT
TRBV11-2	.	.	TRBJ1-6	CASSFSRHNYNSPLHF	TGTGCCAGCAGCTTCTCGAGACACAACTATAATTCACCCCTCCACTTT
TRBV20-1	TRBD1	.	TRBJ1-6	CSARDEGGGNSSLHF	TGCAGTGCTAGAGATGAAGGGGGCGGAAATTCATCCCTCCACTTT
TRBV7-8	TRBD1	many	TRBJ1-1	CASSFQGETEAFF	TGTGCCAGCAGCTTCCAGGGGGAGACTGAAGCTTTCTTT
TRBV6-2/TRBV6-3	.	many	TRBJ1-2	CASSDPDGTGHPPF	TGTGCCAGCAGTGACCCCGACGGGACTGGGCACCCACCCTTC
TRBV28	.	many	TRBJ2-5	CASRRALVTVSTQYF	TGTGCCAGCAGACGCGCCTTAGTCACTGTGTCGACCCAGTACTTC
TRBV20-1	.	.	TRBJ2-5	CSAVARGTETQYF	TGCAGTGCTGTAGCACGGGGGACAGAGACCCAGTACTTC
TRBV29-1	TRBD1	.	TRBJ1-1	CSVGERQGNIEAFF	TGCAGCGTTGGGGAGAGACAGGGGAATATTGAAGCTTTCTTT
TRBV14	TRBD2	.	TRBJ2-1	CTSRTSGSYNEQFF	TGTACCAGTAGGACTAGCGGGTCTTACAATGAGCAGTTTTTC
TRBV6-2/TRBV6-3	TRBD1	once	TRBJ2-5	CASRPTGQGAGKTQYF	TGTGCCAGCAGGCCAACGGGACAGGGGGCAGGGAAGACTCAGTACTTC
TRBV29-1	.	.	TRBJ2-7	CSVAEVSYEQYF	TGCAGCGTTGCGGAGGTGTCCTACGAGCAGTACTTC
TRBV30	.	many	TRBJ2-3	CAWSLDASTDTQYF	TGTGCCTGGAGTCTCGACGCCAGCACAGATACGCAGTATTTT
TRBV5-1	.	many	TRBJ2-1	CASRSRLGGGDEQFF	TGCGCCAGCAGGTCGAGACTAGGTGGTGGCGATGAGCAGTTCTTC
TRBV12-3/TRBV12-4	.	.	TRBJ1-2	CASSPGQRDYTF	TGTGCCAGCAGTCCGGGCCAGAGGGACTACACCTTC
TRBV28	.	.	TRBJ2-5	CASRGQQEAQYF	TGTGCCAGCAGAGGACAACAAGAGGCCCAGTACTTC
TRBV6-6	TRBD2	.	TRBJ2-7	CASTTYLGNSGTSVYEQYF	TGTGCCAGCACAACGTACCTCGGGAACAGCGGAACTAGCGTATACGAACAGTACTTC
TRBV6-5	.	.	TRBJ1-5	CASSYLGEGLQHF	TGTGCCAGCAGTTACCTCGGCGAAGGGCTCCAGCATTTC
TRBV11-2	.	.	TRBJ1-1	CASSSHALGLQREAFF	TGTGCCAGCAGCTCACACGCATTGGGGTTGCAACGGGAAGCTTTCTTT
TRBV29-1	.	.	TRBJ2-3	CSVGRGGDMQYF	TGCAGCGTGGGACGGGGTGGGGATATGCAGTATTTT
TRBV20-1	.	many	TRBJ2-1	CSARDPNTRQFF	TGCAGTGCTAGAGACCCGAACACCCGCCAGTTCTTC
TRBV29-1	.	.	TRBJ2-2	CSVDRGTVRAGELFF	TGCAGCGTTGATAGGGGGACTGTTAGAGCCGGGGAGCTGTTTTTT
TRBV5-1	.	.	TRBJ2-3	CASSRTPDTQYF	TGCGCCAGCAGTCGGACTCCAGATACGCAGTATTTT
TRBV29-1	.	.	TRBJ2-7	CSVTPLRGSSYEQYF	TGCAGCGTTACCCCCCTAAGGGGGAGCTCATATGAGCAGTACTTC
TRBV30	.	many	TRBJ1-2	CAWTPFYSVDYGYTF	TGTGCCTGGACCCCGTTTTACAGTGTCGACTATGGCTACACCTTC
TRBV11-3	.	.	TRBJ2-2	CASSLKGYGWANTGELLF	TGTGCCAGCAGCTTAAAAGGTTACGGATGGGCGAACACCGGGGAGCTGCTTTTT
TRBV10-3	.	many	TRBJ2-2	CAISADPDTGELFF	TGTGCCATCAGTGCGGACCCGGACACCGGGGAGCTGTTTTTT
TRBV28	.	.	TRBJ1-5	CASKRSNRPQHF	TGTGCCAGTAAGAGGAGCAATCGGCCCCAGCATTTT
TRBV10-1	.	medium-sized	TRBJ2-1	CASSHSGNEQFF	TGCGCCAGCAGTCACTCGGGGAATGAGCAGTTCTTC
TRBV29-1	.	.	TRBJ2-5	CSVMERLAETQYF	TGCAGCGTTATGGAGAGGTTGGCGGAGACCCAGTACTTC
TRBV20-1	.	.	TRBJ2-7	CSADRPGSHEQYF	TGCAGTGCCGATAGACCCGGATCCCACGAGCAGTACTTC
TRBV20-1	TRBD2	.	TRBJ2-4	CYAPRGGRAKNIQYF	TGCTATGCTCCCCGGGGCGGGAGAGCCAAAAACATTCAGTACTTC
TRBV5-6	.	.	TRBJ2-7	CANTTGSFYEQYF	TGTGCCAATACTACGGGCTCCTTCTACGAACAGTACTTC
TRBV4-1	.	few	TRBJ2-3	CASRASGSTDTQYF	TGCGCCAGCAGGGCTAGTGGAAGCACAGATACGCAGTATTTT
TRBV5-4	.	many	TRBJ2-4	CASSLGRGSGQTLAKNIQYF	TGTGCCAGCAGCTTGGGCCGGGGGTCCGGACAAACTCTAGCCAAAAACATTCAGTACTTC
TRBV7-2	.	few	TRBJ2-7	CASSLAARGNEQYF	TGTGCCAGCAGCTTAGCAGCTAGAGGGAACGAGCAGTACTTC